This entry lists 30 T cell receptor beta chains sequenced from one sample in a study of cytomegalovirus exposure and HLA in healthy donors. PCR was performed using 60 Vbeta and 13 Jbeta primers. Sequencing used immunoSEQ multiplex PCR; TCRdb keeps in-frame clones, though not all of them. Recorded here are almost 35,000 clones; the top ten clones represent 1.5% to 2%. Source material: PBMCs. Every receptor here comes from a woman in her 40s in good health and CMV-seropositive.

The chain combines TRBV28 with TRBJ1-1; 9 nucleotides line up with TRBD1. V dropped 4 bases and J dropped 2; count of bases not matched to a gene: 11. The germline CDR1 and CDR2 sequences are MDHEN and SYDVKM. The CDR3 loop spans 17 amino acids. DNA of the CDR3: TGTGCCAGCAGTTCGATCATGCCGGACAGGGGCAACACTGAAGCTTTCTTT. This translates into CASSSIMPDRGNTEAFF. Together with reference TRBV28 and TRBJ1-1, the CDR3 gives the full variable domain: DVKVTQSSRYLVKRTGEKVFLECVQDMDHENMFWYRQDPGLGLRLIYFSYDVKMKEKGDIPEGYSVSREKKERFSLILESASTNQTSMYLCASSSIMPDRGNTEAFFGQGTRLTVV.

The CDR3 coding sequence is TGTGCCAGTAGTACGATCGGGACAGGGGGAAGACAGCCCCAGCATTTT. Amino acids: CASSTIGTGGRQPQHF. The chain couples TRBV19 to TRBJ1-5, with 11 bases matching TRBD1. Germline CDR1 reads LNHDA; CDR2 reads SQIVND (reference sequence). This CDR3 is built from 16 residues. V shed 4 bases, J shed 7 bases, and the junction held 9 bases outside the gene matches.

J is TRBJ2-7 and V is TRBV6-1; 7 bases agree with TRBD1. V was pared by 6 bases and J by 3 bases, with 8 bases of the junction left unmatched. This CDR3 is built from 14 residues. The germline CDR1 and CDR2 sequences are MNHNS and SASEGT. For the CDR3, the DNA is TGTGCCAGCAGCCTCGGGACAGCCCTCTACGAGCAGTACTTC. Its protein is CASSLGTALYEQYF.

DNA of the CDR3: TGTGCCAGCAGTGTTTACTTTAGGGCGGGAAATGAGCAGTTCTTC. Protein product: CASSVYFRAGNEQFF. The chain links TRBV2 to TRBJ2-1, with D possibly matching TRBD2 (6 bases). The CDR3 is made up of 15 amino acids. Deletions cut 4 bases from V and 7 bases from J, with 17 bases between. Germline V gene lookup returns CDR1 SNHLY and CDR2 FYNNEI. Combining the CDR3 with reference TRBV2 and TRBJ2-1 gives the whole variable domain EPEVTQTPSHQVTQMGQEVILRCVPISNHLYFYWYRQILGQKVEFLVSFYNNEISEKSEIFDDQFSVERPDGSNFTLKIRSTKLEDSAMYFCASSVYFRAGNEQFFGPGTRLTVL.

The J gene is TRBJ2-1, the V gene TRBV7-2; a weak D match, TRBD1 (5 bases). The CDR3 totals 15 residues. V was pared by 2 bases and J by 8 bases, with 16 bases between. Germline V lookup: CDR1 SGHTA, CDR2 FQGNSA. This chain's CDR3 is CASSLYRSASYEQFF. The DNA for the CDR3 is TGTGCCAGCAGCTTATACAGGTCCGCTAGTTATGAGCAGTTCTTC.

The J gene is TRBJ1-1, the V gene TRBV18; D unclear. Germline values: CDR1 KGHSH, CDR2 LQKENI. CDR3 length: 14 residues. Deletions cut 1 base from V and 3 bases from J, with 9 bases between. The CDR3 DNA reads TGTGCCAGCTCACCACAGCACGGGGACACTGAAGCTTTCTTT. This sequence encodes CASSPQHGDTEAFF.

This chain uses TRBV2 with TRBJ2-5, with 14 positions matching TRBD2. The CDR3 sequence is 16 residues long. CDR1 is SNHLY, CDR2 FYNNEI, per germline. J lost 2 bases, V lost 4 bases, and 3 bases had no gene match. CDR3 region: CASSGTSGGLQETQYF. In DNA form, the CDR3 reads TGTGCCAGCAGTGGGACTAGCGGGGGGCTTCAAGAGACCCAGTACTTC.

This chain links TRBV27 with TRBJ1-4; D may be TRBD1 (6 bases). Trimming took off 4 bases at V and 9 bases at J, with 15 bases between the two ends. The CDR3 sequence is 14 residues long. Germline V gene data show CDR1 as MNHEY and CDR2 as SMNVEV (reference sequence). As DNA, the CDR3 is TGTGCCAGCAGTTCCAGGGGTTCTCTGAAAAAACTGTTTTTT. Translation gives CASSSRGSLKKLFF.

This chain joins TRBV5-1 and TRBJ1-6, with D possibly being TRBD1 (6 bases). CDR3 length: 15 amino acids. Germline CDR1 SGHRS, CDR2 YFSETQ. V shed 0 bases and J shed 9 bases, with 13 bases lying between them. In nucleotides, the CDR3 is TGCGCCAGCAGCTTGGGAGCAGGGGAGCGTTCACCCCTCCACTTT. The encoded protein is CASSLGAGERSPLHF.

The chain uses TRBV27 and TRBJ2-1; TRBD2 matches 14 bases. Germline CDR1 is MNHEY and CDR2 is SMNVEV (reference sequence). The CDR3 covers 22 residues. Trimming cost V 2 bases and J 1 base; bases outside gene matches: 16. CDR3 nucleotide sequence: TGTGCCAGCAGTTTACCCCCCTCCTCGGGACTAGCGGGAGTGAGGTCCTACAATGAGCAGTTCTTC. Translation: CASSLPPSSGLAGVRSYNEQFF.

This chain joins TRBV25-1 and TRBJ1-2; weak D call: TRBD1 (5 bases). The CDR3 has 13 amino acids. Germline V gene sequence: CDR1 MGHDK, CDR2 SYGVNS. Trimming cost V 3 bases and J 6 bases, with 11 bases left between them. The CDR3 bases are TGTGCCAGCAGTGACAGGGTCCAACATGGCTACACCTTC. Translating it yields CASSDRVQHGYTF.

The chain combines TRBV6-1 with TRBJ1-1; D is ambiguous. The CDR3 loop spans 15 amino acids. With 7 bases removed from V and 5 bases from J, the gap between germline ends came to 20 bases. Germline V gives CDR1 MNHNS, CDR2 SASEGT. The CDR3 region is CASTRGGVHGTEAFF. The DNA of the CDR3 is TGTGCCAGCACCCGGGGTGGGGTCCATGGGACTGAAGCTTTCTTT.

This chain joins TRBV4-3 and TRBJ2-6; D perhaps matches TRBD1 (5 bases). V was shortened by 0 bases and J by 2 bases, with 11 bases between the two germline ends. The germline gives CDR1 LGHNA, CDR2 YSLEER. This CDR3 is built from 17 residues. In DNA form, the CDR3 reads TGCGCCAGCAGCCAAGATCGGGCAGGGACTGGGGCCAACGTCCTGACTTTC. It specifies CASSQDRAGTGANVLTF.

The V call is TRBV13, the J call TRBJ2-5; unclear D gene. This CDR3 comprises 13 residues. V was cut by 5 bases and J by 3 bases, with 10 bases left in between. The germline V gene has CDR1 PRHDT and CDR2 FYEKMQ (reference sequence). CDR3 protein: CASSGRPEETQYF. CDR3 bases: TGTGCCAGCAGCGGGCGACCGGAAGAGACCCAGTACTTC.

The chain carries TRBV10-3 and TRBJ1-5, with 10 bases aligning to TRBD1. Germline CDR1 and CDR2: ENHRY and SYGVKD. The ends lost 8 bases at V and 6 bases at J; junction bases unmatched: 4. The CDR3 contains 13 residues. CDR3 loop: CAIVTGGCQPQHF. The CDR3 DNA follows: TGTGCCATCGTGACAGGGGGCTGTCAGCCCCAGCATTTT.

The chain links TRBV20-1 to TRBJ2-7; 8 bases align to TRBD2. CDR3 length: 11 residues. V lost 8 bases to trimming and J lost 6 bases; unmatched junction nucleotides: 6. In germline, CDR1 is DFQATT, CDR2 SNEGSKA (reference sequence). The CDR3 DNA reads TGCAGTACACGACTAGCGATCGAGCAGTACTTC. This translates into CSTRLAIEQYF.

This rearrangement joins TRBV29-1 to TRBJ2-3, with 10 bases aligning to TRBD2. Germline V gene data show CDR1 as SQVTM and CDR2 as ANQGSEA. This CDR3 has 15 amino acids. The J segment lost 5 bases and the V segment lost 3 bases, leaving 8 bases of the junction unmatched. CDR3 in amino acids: CSVDRLAGEVDTQYF. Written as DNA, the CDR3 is TGCAGCGTTGATCGGCTAGCGGGAGAAGTAGATACGCAGTATTTT.

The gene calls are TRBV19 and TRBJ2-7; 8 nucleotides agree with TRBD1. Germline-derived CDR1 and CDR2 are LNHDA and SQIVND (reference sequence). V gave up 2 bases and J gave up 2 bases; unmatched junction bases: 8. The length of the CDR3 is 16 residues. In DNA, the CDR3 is TGTGCCAGTAGTATATCCCCAGGGACAGGCGCCTACGAGCAGTACTTC. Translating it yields CASSISPGTGAYEQYF. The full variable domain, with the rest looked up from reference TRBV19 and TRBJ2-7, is DGGITQSPKYLFRKEGQNVTLSCEQNLNHDAMYWYRQDPGQGLRLIYYSQIVNDFQKGDIAEGYSVSREKKESFPLTVTSAQKNPTAFYLCASSISPGTGAYEQYFGPGTRLTVT.

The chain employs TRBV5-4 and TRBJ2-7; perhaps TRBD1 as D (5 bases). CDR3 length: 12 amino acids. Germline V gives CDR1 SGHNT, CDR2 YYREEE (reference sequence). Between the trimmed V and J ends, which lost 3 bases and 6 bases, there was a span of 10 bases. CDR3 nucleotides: TGTGCCAGCAGCTACCAGGGTGGCGAGCAGTACTTC. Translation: CASSYQGGEQYF.

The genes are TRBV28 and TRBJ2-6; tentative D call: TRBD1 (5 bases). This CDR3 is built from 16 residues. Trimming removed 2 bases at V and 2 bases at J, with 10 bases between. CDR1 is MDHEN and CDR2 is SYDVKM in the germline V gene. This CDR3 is CASSLPGQPGANVLTF. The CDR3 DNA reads TGTGCCAGCAGTTTACCAGGACAACCTGGGGCCAACGTCCTGACTTTC.

The CDR3 DNA follows: TGTGCCAGCTCTTCAGGGGGCTTGACTGAAGCTTTCTTT. This codes for CASSSGGLTEAFF. The V call is TRBV18, the J call TRBJ1-1; 8 bases are shared with TRBD1. The germline gives CDR1 KGHSH, CDR2 LQKENI. The CDR3 is 13 residues long. Trimming removed 6 bases from V and 5 bases from J; junction bases left unmatched: 5. Together with reference TRBV18 and TRBJ1-1, the CDR3 gives the full variable domain: NAGVMQNPRHLVRRRGQEARLRCSPMKGHSHVYWYRQLPEEGLKFMVYLQKENIIDESGMPKERFSAEFPKEGPSILRIQQVVRGDSAAYFCASSSGGLTEAFFGQGTRLTVV.

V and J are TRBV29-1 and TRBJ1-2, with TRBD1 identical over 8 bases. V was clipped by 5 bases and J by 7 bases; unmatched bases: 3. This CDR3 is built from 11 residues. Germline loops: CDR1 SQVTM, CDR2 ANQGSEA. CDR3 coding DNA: TGCAGCGTTTGGACAGGGTCTGGCTACACCTTC. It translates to CSVWTGSGYTF.

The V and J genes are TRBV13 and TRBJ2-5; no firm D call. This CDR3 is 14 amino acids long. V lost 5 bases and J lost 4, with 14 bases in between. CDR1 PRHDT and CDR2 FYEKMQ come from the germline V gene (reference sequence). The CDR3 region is CASSPLESRETQYF. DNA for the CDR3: TGTGCCAGCAGCCCCCTGGAGAGCCGAGAGACCCAGTACTTC.

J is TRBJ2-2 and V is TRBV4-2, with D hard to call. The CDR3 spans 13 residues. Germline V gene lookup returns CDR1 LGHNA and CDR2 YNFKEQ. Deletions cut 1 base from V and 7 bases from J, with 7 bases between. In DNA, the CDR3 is TGTGCCAGCAGCCAAGTTTTTAACGGGGAGCTGTTTTTT. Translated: CASSQVFNGELFF.

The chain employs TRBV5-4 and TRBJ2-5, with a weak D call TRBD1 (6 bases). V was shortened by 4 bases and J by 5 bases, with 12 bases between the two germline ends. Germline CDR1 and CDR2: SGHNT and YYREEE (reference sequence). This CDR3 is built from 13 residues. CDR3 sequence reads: CASSVQGIETQYF. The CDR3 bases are TGTGCCAGCAGCGTACAGGGAATCGAGACCCAGTACTTC. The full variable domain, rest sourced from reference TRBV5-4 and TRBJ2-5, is ETGVTQSPTHLIKTRGQQVTLRCSSQSGHNTVSWYQQALGQGPQFIFQYYREEENGRGNFPPRFSGLQFPNYSSELNVNALELDDSALYLCASSVQGIETQYFGPGTRLLVL.

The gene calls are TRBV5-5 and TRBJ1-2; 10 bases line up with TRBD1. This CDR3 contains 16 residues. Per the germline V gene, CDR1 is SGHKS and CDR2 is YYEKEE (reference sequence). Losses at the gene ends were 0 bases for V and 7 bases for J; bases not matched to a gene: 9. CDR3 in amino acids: CASSLVTGTGVGGYTF. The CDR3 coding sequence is TGTGCCAGCAGCTTGGTCACCGGGACAGGGGTGGGTGGCTACACCTTC.

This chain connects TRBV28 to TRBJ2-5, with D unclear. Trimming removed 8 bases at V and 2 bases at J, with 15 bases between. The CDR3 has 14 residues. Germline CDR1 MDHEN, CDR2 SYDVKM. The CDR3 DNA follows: TGTGCCAGCTTGGCGGTAGGTCTTCAAGAGACCCAGTACTTC. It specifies CASLAVGLQETQYF.

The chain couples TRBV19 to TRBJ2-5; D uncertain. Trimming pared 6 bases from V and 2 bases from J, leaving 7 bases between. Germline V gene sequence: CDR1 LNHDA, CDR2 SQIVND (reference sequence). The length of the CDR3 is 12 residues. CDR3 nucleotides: TGTGCCAGTAGCGACTTGCAAGAGACCCAGTACTTC. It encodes CASSDLQETQYF.

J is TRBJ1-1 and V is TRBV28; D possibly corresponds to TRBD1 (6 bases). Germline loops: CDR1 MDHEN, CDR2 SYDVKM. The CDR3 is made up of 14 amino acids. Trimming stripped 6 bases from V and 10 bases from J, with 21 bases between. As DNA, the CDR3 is TGTGCCAGCAGCCGACCCGACAGGAGTTATGGAGCTTTCTTT. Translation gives CASSRPDRSYGAFF.

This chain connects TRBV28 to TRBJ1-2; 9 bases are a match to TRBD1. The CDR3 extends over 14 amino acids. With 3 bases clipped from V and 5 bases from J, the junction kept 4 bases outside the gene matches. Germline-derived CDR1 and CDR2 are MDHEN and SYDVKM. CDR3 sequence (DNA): TGTGCCAGCAGTTTGGGACAGGGCGCATATGGCTACACCTTC. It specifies CASSLGQGAYGYTF.